This T cell receptor beta chain was retrieved from a study of blood T cell repertoires in COVID-19. In the study overall: Donors in the United States, Italy and Spain gave samples during acute or convalescent COVID-19.

As to this clone: The sample carries other DNA sequences with the same CDR3.

Clones were sequenced by immunoSEQ multiplex PCR, and TCRdb holds only the in-frame ones, with some missing. The sample has about 150,000 clones; about four fifths are singletons. Sequencing was done on a sample of peripheral blood. The receptor's source is a woman aged 55-75 years with acute or convalescent COVID-19.

The CDR3 loop is CASSSGQGNSPLHF. The DNA for the CDR3 is TGTGCCAGCAGCTCGGGACAGGGTAATTCACCCCTCCACTTT. This sequence joins TRBV7-3 and TRBJ1-6; TRBD1 aligns across 9 bases. This CDR3 is 14 amino acids long. Trimming removed 4 bases from V and 6 bases from J; junction bases left unmatched: 1. Germline loops: CDR1 SGHTA, CDR2 FQGTGA.